Here is one TCR beta chain with its context. The CDR3 covers 14 residues. After removal of 8 bases from V and 8 bases from J, the junction contained 14 bases not matched to a gene. The germline V gene encodes CDR1 SQVTM and CDR2 ANQGSEA. This sample is drawn from a study of blood T cell repertoires in COVID-19. Clones were read by immunoSEQ multiplex PCR, and TCRdb kept only the in-frame ones, dropping some. The table shows over 90,000 clones, with around 83% occurring only once. The sample consisted of peripheral blood. This clonotype originated in a woman aged 55-69 years in a cohort sampled during active or convalescent COVID-19. The chain carries TRBV29-1 and TRBJ2-1; TRBD2 matches at 8 bases. The CDR3, as DNA: TGCAGCTCGGCCATGGGACTAGGGGCCCATGAGCAGTTCTTC. Encoded protein: CSSAMGLGAHEQFF.